This T cell receptor (beta chain) was documented in a study of T cells after posttransplantation cyclophosphamide (dated by TCRdb to the mid-2010s). In terms of the full investigation: Using TRB sequencing, the study followed how the T cell repertoire rebuilt after myeloablative bone marrow transplantation with posttransplantation cyclophosphamide given as GVHD prophylaxis. Antigen receptor sequencing covered samples from 35 to 40 PTCy-treated patients and about 17 of their related bone marrow donors. Blood from all 30 or so PTCy patients with 1-year posttransplant specimens was subjected to TRB sequencing. In 3 patients, up to about 3 additional blood samples taken between 2 and 5.2 years after transplant also underwent TRB sequencing, as did pretransplant blood from 4 patients. TRA and TRB clonality were tightly correlated in about 10 samples, so subsequent TCR analyses focused on TRB only. Public TRB sequences were compared against a database of over 3,000 sequences linked to responses to pathogens, tumor antigens, self-antigens and alloantigens. Overall study results and their limits: Donor-recipient similarity was low at 1-2 months but increased during the first year, and donor CD8+ memory clones often dominated later blood repertoires. Across 45 or so patients, TRB clonality was highly associated with recipient CMV seropositivity and CMV reactivation, and PTCy diversity was similar to diversity in CNI/methotrexate controls. The TRB repertoires of T cells infiltrating skin or the GI tract showed only limited overlap with the TRB repertoires found in blood.

As to this clone: Its cognate antigen has yet to be identified. No quality values exist for individual bases; no much larger clone is one base distant.

Naive T cells were defined as viable CD3+CD4+ or CD3+CD8+ cells that were CCR7+CD45RA+CD45RO-CD95-CD27+CD28+. On the day of marrow donation, related bone marrow donors gave peripheral blood samples. Peripheral blood and bone marrow mononuclear cells were isolated by Ficoll-Hypaque density centrifugation and cryopreserved. Sorting of CD4+ and CD8+ T cells, including naive and memory subsets, was performed by FACS on a FACSAria II. TRB sequencing was run on genomic DNA with either the immunoSEQ assay at survey resolution or the hsTCRB kit. The study's processing was this. The immunoSEQ software was used for initial read processing, and the LymphoSeq R package was used for repertoire analyses. Clonality was calculated as 1 minus normalized Shannon entropy, and the Gini coefficient was also calculated for each TRB dataset. Phenotypes of unsorted samples were inferred by mapping TRB sequences from sorted subsets of the recipient or donor onto unsorted samples of the same recipient. Here the immuneACCESS table is served through TCRdb, limited to in-frame sequences with V and J called. Missing clones are a known gap in these copies; in checked studies unresolved V genes cover under half, and the rest lacks a known reason. The V and J calls and clone size come from that table; D and trimming were worked out from the DNA. The sample table shows roughly 30,000 clones, and around 90% are seen once. The ten largest clones add up to 0.24% of the sample.

The CDR3 sequence holds 13 residues, the cysteine and phenylalanine included. The entry retains the CDR3 DNA only, 39 bases that are in frame from base 1. The junction carries 8 bases between V and J, which are trimmed by 6 bases and 3 bases respectively. The germline V gene provides CDR1 SGHTA and CDR2 FQGTGA. Rearrangement joined TRBV7-3 to TRBJ2-2; no D gene can be assigned with confidence. The sample comprised naive CD4+ T cells sorted from PBMCs. The sequence was obtained from a woman aged 55-70 years in good health, CMV-negative, and a related stem cell transplant donor. Here is the DNA: TGTGCCAGCAGGAGCCGGGACACCGGGGAGCTGTTTTTT. This codes for CASRSRDTGELFF.